The sequence of this TCR beta chain was determined in a study of CD8 T cells in Susac syndrome. Study-wide context: Treatment status at blood draw for the Susac syndrome patients was therapy-naive, corticosteroids, or intravenous immunoglobulin alone.

Study-wide results and caveats: The CD4+ T cell repertoires of Susac syndrome were found to show no clonal expansion.

CD8+ and CD4+ T cells from blood underwent TCR beta sequencing, which was carried out in a high-throughput format. An amount of RNA that ranged from roughly 0.45 to 1 ug was reverse transcribed with random hexamers. Each CDR3 protein gets one entry after TCRdb re-called the immunoSEQ multiplex PCR reads with MiXCR. The data show about 94,000 distinct CDR3 sequences, just under 95% seen once. Worth noting for this clonotype: The antigen is undetermined.

The sequence derives from a human donor with Susac syndrome. The sample taken for sequencing was CD4+ T cells from PBMCs.

The CDR3 DNA reads as TGTGCCAGCAGCCAGTACCGCGGGACAGGAGAAAAACTGTTTTTT. Encoded protein: CASSQYRGTGEKLFF. V and J are TRBV14 and TRBJ1-4, with 8 positions matching TRBD1. Trimming cost V 3 bases and J 8 bases; bases outside gene matches: 8. The CDR3 runs to 15 residues. Germline lookup yields CDR1 SGHDN and CDR2 FVKESK.